Listed below are T cell receptor beta chains from one sample, sequenced in a study of OX40 agonist ivuxolimab in advanced cancers. Sequencing used immunoSEQ multiplex PCR; TCRdb keeps in-frame clones, though not all of them. The sample has approximately 13,000 clones; 82% are singletons. This material consisted of CD4+ or CD8+ T cells sorted from blood, taken in a trial of the OX40 agonist ivuxolimab. These TCRs come from an adult with an advanced solid tumor such as melanoma, head and neck, liver or kidney cancer. CDR3s leave out the opening cysteine and the closing phenylalanine or tryptophan. The D gene is left open where the match is weak. Clone size is not always given. Where it is, it says once, few, many or a class for expanded clones.

cdr3_aa v_call d_call clone_size
ASSLLGTSDTGELF TRBV4-1 TRBD2 .
ASSYGPQGASYEQY TRBV6-5 TRBD1 .
ASSQRAQGEGSHNEQF TRBV4-3 . .
ASSDRRRKNQPQH TRBV6-4 . few
ASVRGNTGELF TRBV2 . .
SVEDPGASNEKLF TRBV29-1 . .
ASSSFAGGDLHTEAF TRBV7-9 . .
AISEAGTGDVVGQETQY TRBV10-3 TRBD1 .
ASSPGQGFGYT TRBV27 TRBD1 .
ASSDSLSYEQY TRBV19 . .
ASSLGQGGEKLF TRBV9 TRBD1 many
ASSLNRGVNYGYT TRBV7-9 . .
SVEHEAVQETQY TRBV29-1 . once
ASSLGPSQNTIY TRBV7-2 . once
ASSVADRGNTIY TRBV9 . .
ASSSTYRSNQPQH TRBV7-2 . once
ASRGGLSTDTQY TRBV2 . .
ASSLALGSYEQY TRBV27 . once
ASSGTGGSYNEQF TRBV9 TRBD1 .
ASNDRGPANEKLF TRBV5-6 TRBD1 .
ASSQTSGGDGEQF TRBV7-6 TRBD2 .
ASSIDGTTNTGELF TRBV19 TRBD2 .
ASSQPGISYEQY TRBV27 . .
SAIRTDLQETQY TRBV29-1 . .
ASSESSGTDTQY TRBV6-4 . many
SARETGTIY TRBV20-1 . .
ASSESLAESSYNEQF TRBV2 . .
ASIQDRTGLYGYT TRBV6-1 TRBD1 .
ASSRSGTSGVEQY TRBV7-8 TRBD2 .
ASSRGQPGSGPLH TRBV27 TRBD1 .
ASSQGQEFDEQY TRBV4-3 . .
ASSLVSGQGPYGYT TRBV7-2 TRBD1 .
ASRDGELF TRBV6-5 . .
ASSEGPSSGGQETQY TRBV2 TRBD2 .
SVDYVAGGFSTDTQY TRBV29-1 TRBD2 .
ASSPTMNTEAF TRBV18 . .
ASSEAPRGYGYT TRBV2 . .
ASSEGLGLH TRBV28 . .
ASSPTTSPADIQY TRBV6-4 . once
ASSEIRGPKNIQY TRBV6-1 . .
ASSFPPGNGNEQF TRBV13 . once
ASSQSGLAIYEQY TRBV5-1 TRBD2 .
ASSHGWGEQY TRBV9 . .
ASSLGTQPQH TRBV7-9 . .
ASSPGTGDNYSPLH TRBV4-3 TRBD1 .
ASSSNIVAAPKNIQY TRBV7-9 . once
ASSQNTEAF TRBV28 . .
ASKAGDRYEQY TRBV27 TRBD2 medium-sized
ASSPALADYSYEQY TRBV27 TRBD2 .
ASSIGPGQGDYEQY TRBV19 TRBD1 .
ASSQFSTDTQY TRBV4-2 . .
SVSSGRASYEQY TRBV29-1 TRBD2 .
ASSLGSHGYT TRBV7-8 . few
ASSDTAGAYEQY TRBV6-9 . .
ATSRDLGYEQY TRBV15 . once
ASSPGAAGDNEQF TRBV4-1 . .
ASSEREGTDTQY TRBV19 TRBD2 .